The 30 T cell receptor beta chains below all came from one sample that was sequenced in a study of cytomegalovirus exposure and HLA in healthy donors. The PCR contained 60 Vbeta and 13 Jbeta primers. Using immunoSEQ multiplex PCR, the repertoire was profiled, and TCRdb retains in-frame clones only, with some absent. The table records about 190,000 clones, about four fifths of them present only once. What was sequenced was PBMCs. The receptors here all came from a woman aged 45-65 years in good health and CMV-seropositive.

The sample holds many counts of this clone. The chain uses TRBV13 and TRBJ1-2; D is possibly TRBD1 (5 bases). Germline CDR1 and CDR2: PRHDT and FYEKMQ (reference sequence). The CDR3 runs to 13 residues. Trimming left V 4 bases short and J 3 bases short, with 9 bases between. CDR3 nucleotide sequence: TGTGCCAGCAGCTCACAAGGGGACTATGGCTACACCTTC. It codes for CASSSQGDYGYTF.

V and J are TRBV30 and TRBJ1-6, with 8 bases identical to TRBD1. CDR3 size: 13 residues. With V trimmed by 7 bases and J by 7 bases, 6 bases remained unmatched. From germline, CDR1 is GTSNPN and CDR2 SVGIG (reference sequence). CDR3 DNA sequence: TGTGCCTCCGGACAGGGCGGGAATTCACCCCTCCACTTT. The encoded protein is CASGQGGNSPLHF.

The sample holds one count of this clone. The rearrangement links TRBV28 to TRBJ2-3, with TRBD1 identical over 9 bases. There are 14 residues in the CDR3. The V and J ends lost 6 bases and 0 bases, in that order; junction bases with no gene match: 1. Germline loops: CDR1 MDHEN, CDR2 SYDVKM. The CDR3, as DNA: TGTGCCAGCAGGGACAGGGGCAGCACAGATACGCAGTATTTT. Amino acids: CASRDRGSTDTQYF.

To note about this clone: Other DNA sequences in this specimen translate into the identical CDR3. The J gene is TRBJ1-5, the V gene TRBV19; D unresolved. CDR3 length equals 14 residues. Germline CDR1 reads LNHDA; CDR2 reads SQIVND (reference sequence). V lost 3 bases and J 3 bases, leaving 9 bases between the germline ends. CDR3 residues: CASSIRGSNQPQHF. DNA of the CDR3: TGTGCCAGTAGTATCCGGGGATCCAATCAGCCCCAGCATTTT.

Regarding this clone: The identical CDR3 is also encoded by other nucleotide sequences in the sample. The chain links TRBV18 to TRBJ2-3, with TRBD2 matching over 7 bases. Unmatched junction bases numbered 4, after V lost 0 bases and J lost 1 base. CDR1 KGHSH and CDR2 LQKENI come from the germline V gene. The CDR3 extends over 16 amino acids. CDR3: CASSPPNRGGTDTQYF. CDR3 bases: TGTGCCAGCTCACCACCGAACCGGGGGGGCACAGATACGCAGTATTTT.

The chain employs TRBV18 and TRBJ1-2; 7 bases are shared with TRBD1. Germline loops: CDR1 KGHSH, CDR2 LQKENI. The CDR3 totals 16 residues. V lost 2 bases to trimming and J lost 8 bases; unmatched junction nucleotides: 14. In DNA, the CDR3 is TGTGCCAGCTCACCAGATACTTCAGGGGGATGGGGCGGCTACACCTTC. Its translation: CASSPDTSGGWGGYTF. Full variable domain (missing parts from reference TRBV18 and TRBJ1-2): NAGVMQNPRHLVRRRGQEARLRCSPMKGHSHVYWYRQLPEEGLKFMVYLQKENIIDESGMPKERFSAEFPKEGPSILRIQQVVRGDSAAYFCASSPDTSGGWGGYTFGSGTRLTVV.

The chain is built from TRBV6-5 and TRBJ2-7; D may be TRBD1 (6 bases). The CDR3 loop spans 15 amino acids. Germline values: CDR1 MNHEY, CDR2 SVGAGI. V shed 6 bases and J shed 0 bases, with 15 bases lying between them. CDR3 residues: CASSRTDLASYEQYF. CDR3 in DNA: TGTGCCAGCAGCCGGACAGACTTAGCCTCCTACGAGCAGTACTTC.

This chain uses TRBV9 with TRBJ2-7; possible D gene TRBD1, 5 bases. Per germline, CDR1 SGDLS and CDR2 YYNGEE. CDR3 length: 16 amino acids. The V and J ends lost 0 bases and 4 bases respectively, with 17 bases between them. The DNA for the CDR3 is TGTGCCAGCAGCGTAGCCCCAGGGCCTGTAACTTACGAGCAGTACTTC. Translating gives CASSVAPGPVTYEQYF.

The chain's CDR3 is CASSLSQAGITEAFF. For the CDR3, the DNA is TGCGCCAGCAGCTTGTCCCAAGCGGGAATTACTGAAGCTTTCTTT. The chain uses TRBV5-1 and TRBJ1-1; D gene unclear. Germline loops: CDR1 SGHRS, CDR2 YFSETQ. The CDR3 totals 15 residues. Deletions cut 1 base from V and 5 bases from J, with 15 bases between.

This clone has a single count. The chain uses TRBV4-2 and TRBJ1-1; D remains unclear. Per germline, CDR1 LGHNA and CDR2 YNFKEQ. This CDR3 is built from 16 residues. The V gene lost 3 bases and the J gene lost 1 base, with 15 bases spanning the gap. CDR3 protein: CASSHDTLSENTEAFF. CDR3 DNA sequence: TGTGCCAGCAGCCACGACACACTTTCGGAGAACACTGAAGCTTTCTTT.

This clone was detected once. This chain connects TRBV6-1 to TRBJ1-4, with D hard to call. Trimming removed 4 bases from V and 8 bases from J, with 23 bases in between. In germline, CDR1 is MNHNS, CDR2 SASEGT. The CDR3 totals 17 residues. CDR3 in DNA: TGTGCCAGCAGTGGGAGGATACCGGGCCCTCCCTCGGAAAAACTGTTTTTT. This codes for CASSGRIPGPPSEKLFF.

The rearrangement uses TRBV10-3 and TRBJ1-5; a weak D match, TRBD1 (6 bases). This CDR3 spans 14 amino acids. The germline V gene encodes CDR1 ENHRY and CDR2 SYGVKD. V was clipped by 2 bases and J by 9 bases, with 14 bases between them. The DNA for the CDR3 is TGTGCCATCAGTGAGCTCCAGGGGTCCGTGCCCCAGCATTTT. It encodes CAISELQGSVPQHF.

The V call is TRBV9, the J call TRBJ1-4, with 8 bases lining up with TRBD1. The junction had 8 bases not matched to a gene; V was cut back by 3 bases and J by 7 bases. The CDR3 contains 15 residues. In germline, CDR1 is SGDLS, CDR2 YYNGEE. The CDR3 here is CASSGHRGMSEKLFF. The CDR3 bases are TGTGCCAGCAGCGGACACAGGGGGATGAGTGAAAAACTGTTTTTT.

The chain carries TRBV5-1 and TRBJ1-1; 7 nucleotides align to TRBD1. Unmatched junction bases numbered 3, after V lost 4 bases and J lost 0 bases. Germline V gene data show CDR1 as SGHRS and CDR2 as YFSETQ. This CDR3 contains 14 residues. CDR3 residues: CASSLGQMNTEAFF. CDR3 DNA: TGCGCCAGCAGCCTGGGACAGATGAACACTGAAGCTTTCTTT.

This clone was seen a few times. This chain links TRBV7-3 with TRBJ2-2, with 8 bases that match TRBD2. Germline V gene sequence: CDR1 SGHTA, CDR2 FQGTGA. The CDR3 totals 15 residues. J gave up 1 base and V 6 bases, and 4 bases lay outside the gene matches. CDR3 sequence (DNA): TGTGCCAGCAGGCCGGGGGGGCGGAACACCGGGGAGCTGTTTTTT. This gives the protein CASRPGGRNTGELFF.

This sequence joins TRBV11-2 and TRBJ2-2; 7 nucleotides agree with TRBD2. Germline CDR1 is SGHAT and CDR2 is FQNNGV. The CDR3 length is 16 residues. The V gene end was trimmed by 5 bases and the J gene end by 3 bases; junction bases not matched to a gene: 9. As DNA, the CDR3 is TGTGCCAGCAGCGGATCGCGGGACTATTACACCGGGGAGCTGTTTTTT. This encodes CASSGSRDYYTGELFF.

The genes are TRBV5-1 and TRBJ1-1; no definite D call. CDR1 and CDR2 (germline): SGHRS, YFSETQ. The ends were cut back, 4 bases at V and 2 bases at J, with 12 bases in the middle. The CDR3 sequence is 14 residues long. The CDR3 DNA reads as TGCGCCAGCAGCCAGACAACAGAAAACACTGAAGCTTTCTTT. This codes for CASSQTTENTEAFF. The whole variable domain, remainder taken from reference TRBV5-1 and TRBJ1-1, is KAGVTQTPRYLIKTRGQQVTLSCSPISGHRSVSWYQQTPGQGLQFLFEYFSETQRNKGNFPGRFSGRQFSNSRSEMNVSTLELGDSALYLCASSQTTENTEAFFGQGTRLTVV.

V and J are TRBV7-9 and TRBJ2-7, with D tentatively TRBD2 (5 bases). This CDR3 is 15 amino acids long. Germline V CDR1 and CDR2: SEHNR, FQNEAQ (reference sequence). V was trimmed by 2 bases and J by 4 bases, leaving 15 bases between them. The CDR3 region is CASSLPTGNYYEQYF. The CDR3 region has the DNA TGTGCCAGCAGCTTACCTACCGGGAACTATTACGAGCAGTACTTC.

The chain combines TRBV6-5 with TRBJ1-2; TRBD1 matches at 9 bases. This CDR3 region has 15 residues. V was clipped by 7 bases and J by 8 bases; unmatched bases: 14. CDR1 and CDR2 (germline): MNHEY, SVGAGI. The CDR3: CASTDPGQGLRGYTF. CDR3 bases: TGTGCCAGCACAGACCCGGGACAGGGTTTGAGAGGCTACACCTTC.

The rearrangement uses TRBV19 and TRBJ1-5, with TRBD1 matching over 8 bases. CDR1 LNHDA and CDR2 SQIVND come from the germline V gene (reference sequence). Losses at the gene ends were 5 bases for V and 6 bases for J; bases not matched to a gene: 6. The CDR3 totals 14 residues. CDR3 sequence (DNA): TGTGCCAGTAGTGAGGACAGGGTCAGTCAGCCCCAGCATTTT. It specifies CASSEDRVSQPQHF. The full variable domain, with the rest looked up from reference TRBV19 and TRBJ1-5, is DGGITQSPKYLFRKEGQNVTLSCEQNLNHDAMYWYRQDPGQGLRLIYYSQIVNDFQKGDIAEGYSVSREKKESFPLTVTSAQKNPTAFYLCASSEDRVSQPQHFGDGTRLSIL.

This chain uses TRBV5-6 with TRBJ1-2, with D perhaps TRBD1 (5 bases). Germline V gene lookup returns CDR1 SGHDT and CDR2 YYEEEE. Trimming took 0 bases from V and 7 from J, leaving 10 bases between them. The CDR3 length is 13 residues. The CDR3 protein is CASSLGRVGGYTF. Here the CDR3 DNA reads TGTGCCAGCAGCTTGGGCAGGGTGGGTGGCTACACCTTC. Filled out from reference TRBV5-6 and TRBJ1-2, the complete variable domain reads DAGVTQSPTHLIKTRGQQVTLRCSPKSGHDTVSWYQQALGQGPQFIFQYYEEEERQRGNFPDRFSGHQFPNYSSELNVNALLLGDSALYLCASSLGRVGGYTFGSGTRLTVV.

This chain links TRBV2 with TRBJ2-7; tentatively, D is TRBD2 (6 bases). Germline V gene lookup returns CDR1 SNHLY and CDR2 FYNNEI. This CDR3 comprises 15 residues. V was shortened by 4 bases and J by 3 bases, with 16 bases between the two germline ends. CDR3 nucleotide sequence: TGTGCCAGCAGTGCCGGCCCGGGAGTCGGCTACGAGCAGTACTTC. Translated, it gives CASSAGPGVGYEQYF. Filled out from reference TRBV2 and TRBJ2-7, the complete variable domain reads EPEVTQTPSHQVTQMGQEVILRCVPISNHLYFYWYRQILGQKVEFLVSFYNNEISEKSEIFDDQFSVERPDGSNFTLKIRSTKLEDSAMYFCASSAGPGVGYEQYFGPGTRLTVT.

The chain has TRBV6-5 and TRBJ1-2; D unclear. The CDR3 is 13 residues long. With 0 bases removed from V and 7 bases from J, the gap between germline ends came to 9 bases. Germline assignment: CDR1 MNHEY and CDR2 SVGAGI. DNA for the CDR3: TGTGCCAGCAGTTACTCGAGCCGTTCTGGCTACACCTTC. Protein product: CASSYSSRSGYTF.

The genes are TRBV30 and TRBJ2-3; 13 bases match TRBD2. This CDR3 comprises 15 residues. CDR1 is GTSNPN and CDR2 is SVGIG in the germline V gene (reference sequence). The V and J ends lost 4 bases and 8 bases, in that order; junction bases with no gene match: 9. CDR3 residues: CAWNPGTSGAGTQYF. CDR3 DNA sequence: TGTGCCTGGAACCCCGGGACTAGCGGGGCGGGTACGCAGTATTTT.

The chain has TRBV10-3 and TRBJ1-1; TRBD1 aligns across 8 bases. This CDR3 has 14 amino acids. Germline CDR1 is ENHRY and CDR2 is SYGVKD. V was pared by 6 bases and J by 1 base, with 4 bases of the junction left unmatched. This CDR3 is CAIRGQGANTEAFF. In DNA form, the CDR3 reads TGTGCCATCAGAGGACAGGGTGCGAACACTGAAGCTTTCTTT.

The V and J genes are TRBV28 and TRBJ1-2; D is possibly TRBD1 (5 bases). Germline V gene lookup returns CDR1 MDHEN and CDR2 SYDVKM. The CDR3 loop spans 15 amino acids. V gave up 6 bases and J gave up 4 bases, with 18 bases separating them. The CDR3 DNA is TGTGCCAGCAGGACAGTTCTTCCTTCTACCTATGGCTACACCTTC. This translates into CASRTVLPSTYGYTF.

This rearrangement joins TRBV19 to TRBJ2-1; D is unresolved. V lost 0 bases and J lost 8, with 8 bases in between. Germline CDR1 LNHDA, CDR2 SQIVND (reference sequence). The CDR3 extends over 13 amino acids. CDR3 in DNA: TGTGCCAGTAGTATAGATCGCGAAGATGAGCAGTTCTTC. This codes for CASSIDREDEQFF.

The V gene is TRBV5-8, the J gene TRBJ2-3, with 8 bases lining up with TRBD1. V gave up 2 bases and J gave up 5 bases; unmatched junction bases: 4. Germline V gene sequence: CDR1 SGHTS, CDR2 YDEGEE. The CDR3 length is 14 residues. The CDR3 reads CASSFGQGGDTQYF. The CDR3 nucleotides read TGTGCCAGCAGCTTCGGACAGGGAGGAGATACGCAGTATTTT. Complete variable domain (other parts from reference TRBV5-8 and TRBJ2-3): EAGVTQSPTHLIKTRGQQATLRCSPISGHTSVYWYQQALGLGLQFLLWYDEGEERNRGNFPPRFSGRQFPNYSSELNVNALELEDSALYLCASSFGQGGDTQYFGPGTRLTVL.

Only a few counts were recorded for this clone. The chain employs TRBV28 and TRBJ1-5; D unclear. This CDR3 contains 15 residues. Germline V lookup: CDR1 MDHEN, CDR2 SYDVKM. V lost 8 bases and J lost 2, with 16 bases in between. The CDR3 is CASLGQPHGNQPQHF. CDR3 bases: TGTGCCAGCCTGGGCCAGCCTCATGGCAATCAGCCCCAGCATTTT.

V is TRBV6-5 and J is TRBJ2-5, with 7 nucleotides matching TRBD1. Trimming at V came to 5 bases and at J to 5 bases, leaving 5 bases not matched to a gene. The CDR3 sequence is 13 residues long. CDR1 and CDR2 (germline): MNHEY, SVGAGI. CDR3 sequence (DNA): TGTGCCAGCAGTGAGGGGGCCCGGGAGACCCAGTACTTC. Translating gives CASSEGARETQYF.